These T cell receptor beta chains were read from a single sample in a study of cytomegalovirus exposure and HLA in healthy donors. Profiled with immunoSEQ multiplex PCR; TCRdb holds only in-frame clones, not every one. The data contain 50,000 to 70,000 clones, around 80% of them singletons. The sample taken for sequencing was PBMCs. All receptors come from a male donor in good health and CMV-seronegative. CDR3s include the opening cysteine and the closing phenylalanine or tryptophan. Each record gives: V gene, clone size, CDR3 length, D gene, J gene, CDR3 protein, CDR3 DNA. D genes are given only for firm matches. Clone size, where shown, is once, few, many, or a class for clones that have expanded.

TRBV5-1	-	14	-	TRBJ1-6	CASSLPVADSPLHF	TGCGCCAGCAGCTTGCCGGTGGCGGATTCACCCCTCCACTTT
TRBV9	-	12	-	TRBJ1-1	CASSVLGGNAFF	TGTGCCAGCAGCGTCCTCGGGGGGAATGCTTTCTTT
TRBV27	-	14	-	TRBJ2-5	CASSKRAPQETQYF	TGTGCCAGCAGTAAGCGGGCCCCCCAAGAGACCCAGTACTTC
TRBV7-4	medium-sized	16	TRBD2	TRBJ2-7	CASSPNGGLGWYEQYF	TGTGCCAGCAGCCCGAATGGGGGACTAGGTTGGTACGAGCAGTACTTC
TRBV29-1	-	13	-	TRBJ2-4	CSVEEGAGNIQYF	TGCAGCGTTGAAGAAGGGGCAGGCAACATTCAGTACTTC
TRBV11-2	-	15	TRBD2	TRBJ2-5	CASSPPGGAGETQYF	TGTGCCAGCAGCCCCCCCGGGGGGGCAGGGGAGACCCAGTACTTC
TRBV2	-	13	TRBD2	TRBJ2-5	CASGGGAPETQYF	TGTGCCAGTGGCGGGGGGGCCCCAGAGACCCAGTACTTC
TRBV7-2	once	15	TRBD1	TRBJ2-7	CASSDRGLAVSEQYF	TGTGCCAGCAGCGACAGGGGCCTCGCGGTTAGCGAGCAGTACTTC
TRBV10-3	-	15	-	TRBJ2-7	CAISEDRRGSYEQYF	TGTGCCATCAGTGAGGATAGGCGCGGATCCTACGAGCAGTACTTC
TRBV5-5	-	17	TRBD1	TRBJ2-2	CASSLKGGAVKTGELFF	TGTGCCAGCAGCTTGAAAGGGGGCGCAGTGAAAACCGGGGAGCTGTTTTTT
TRBV5-1	once	17	-	TRBJ1-6	CASSLGTGGPYNSPLHF	TGCGCCAGCAGCTTGGGAACGGGGGGTCCCTATAATTCACCCCTCCACTTT
TRBV5-1	-	12	-	TRBJ2-1	CASSLWEEEQFF	TGCGCCAGCAGCTTGTGGGAGGAGGAGCAGTTCTTC
TRBV9	-	14	-	TRBJ1-5	CASSVDNSNQPQHF	TGTGCCAGCAGCGTGGACAATAGCAATCAGCCCCAGCATTTT
TRBV19	once	17	TRBD1	TRBJ2-1	CASSLRQGASGYNEQFF	TGTGCCAGTAGTTTAAGACAGGGGGCTTCAGGCTACAATGAGCAGTTCTTC
TRBV7-9	-	12	-	TRBJ2-3	CASSGLGDTQYF	TGTGCCAGCAGCGGTCTCGGAGATACGCAGTATTTT
TRBV19	once	12	-	TRBJ2-3	CASSPDLDTQYF	TGTGCCAGTAGTCCTGACTTGGATACGCAGTATTTT
TRBV7-8	-	14	TRBD1	TRBJ2-5	CASSYRTGPETQYF	TGTGCCAGCAGCTACCGGACAGGCCCGGAGACCCAGTACTTC
TRBV6-5	once	15	-	TRBJ2-7	CASSYSVRGSYEQYF	TGTGCCAGCAGTTACTCAGTAAGGGGATCCTACGAGCAGTACTTC
TRBV6-5	-	12	TRBD1	TRBJ1-2	CASSLDREGYTF	TGTGCCAGCAGCCTTGACAGGGAGGGCTACACCTTC
TRBV29-1	-	13	TRBD2	TRBJ2-1	CSVDLRGGTGQFF	TGCAGCGTTGATCTTCGGGGGGGTACGGGGCAGTTCTTC
TRBV30	-	14	TRBD1	TRBJ1-2	CAWSAGDSLRGYTF	TGTGCCTGGAGTGCTGGGGACAGCCTTAGGGGCTACACCTTC
TRBV7-2	-	14	-	TRBJ2-5	CASSPGSLWETQYF	TGTGCCAGCAGCCCCGGTTCCCTATGGGAGACCCAGTACTTC
TRBV9	-	13	-	TRBJ1-2	CASSVSPGPGYTF	TGTGCCAGCAGCGTATCGCCAGGGCCTGGCTACACCTTC
TRBV11-1	few	16	-	TRBJ2-3	CASSLPPGGRIDTQYF	TGTGCCAGCAGCCTTCCACCTGGGGGCCGGATAGATACGCAGTATTTT
TRBV7-2	-	15	TRBD2	TRBJ2-7	CASSLEASGGIEQYF	TGTGCCAGCAGCTTAGAGGCTAGCGGGGGGATTGAGCAGTACTTC
TRBV11-2	once	16	-	TRBJ2-2	CASSLGGGRGTGELFF	TGTGCCAGCAGCCTGGGCGGCGGGCGCGGCACCGGGGAGCTGTTTTTT
TRBV7-3	-	15	-	TRBJ2-3	CASSFSGLAADTQYF	TGTGCCAGCAGCTTTAGCGGACTGGCGGCAGATACGCAGTATTTT
TRBV18	-	11	-	TRBJ2-1	CASSRETSLFF	TGTGCCAGCTCGAGGGAAACTAGCTTGTTCTTC
TRBV2	-	13	TRBD2	TRBJ2-7	CASRRGGAYEQYF	TGTGCCAGCAGGCGCGGGGGGGCCTACGAGCAGTACTTC
TRBV2	-	13	TRBD2	TRBJ2-5	CASSASGGETQYF	TGTGCCAGCAGCGCTAGCGGGGGAGAGACCCAGTACTTC
TRBV5-1	-	14	-	TRBJ1-4	CASRNREVDEKLFF	TGCGCCAGCAGAAATAGGGAGGTTGATGAAAAACTGTTTTTT
TRBV2	-	16	-	TRBJ1-2	CASSRPGQKANYGYTF	TGTGCCAGCAGTCGGCCGGGACAAAAAGCTAACTATGGCTACACCTTC
TRBV7-2	-	17	TRBD2	TRBJ2-5	CASSPTSGGAPQETQYF	TGTGCCAGCAGCCCGACTAGCGGGGGGGCCCCTCAAGAGACCCAGTACTTC
TRBV6-1	-	13	-	TRBJ1-1	CASSEATGWPAFF	TGTGCCAGCAGTGAAGCTACGGGGTGGCCAGCTTTCTTT
TRBV6-1	-	14	-	TRBJ1-1	CASSVGLWGTEAFF	TGTGCCAGCAGTGTCGGACTTTGGGGCACTGAAGCTTTCTTT
TRBV19	-	15	TRBD1	TRBJ1-6	CASTRGTGRNSPLHF	TGTGCCAGTACCCGAGGGACAGGGAGAAATTCACCCCTCCACTTT
TRBV7-9	-	14	TRBD1	TRBJ2-5	CASSLEGGFETQYF	TGTGCCAGCAGCTTAGAAGGGGGCTTCGAGACCCAGTACTTC
TRBV29-1	-	14	TRBD1	TRBJ2-7	CSVSRDRTGYEQYF	TGCAGCGTTTCCCGGGACCGGACAGGATACGAGCAGTACTTC
TRBV7-2	-	16	-	TRBJ2-5	CASSLALGDPGETQYF	TGTGCCAGCAGCTTAGCGCTCGGGGATCCGGGAGAGACCCAGTACTTC
TRBV5-1	-	15	-	TRBJ1-3	CASSGEGGSGNTIYF	TGCGCCAGCAGCGGGGAGGGTGGATCTGGAAACACCATATATTTT
TRBV2	few	13	-	TRBJ1-1	CASSMGVGTGAFF	TGTGCCAGCAGTATGGGGGTCGGTACAGGGGCTTTCTTT
TRBV6-5	-	14	TRBD1	TRBJ1-2	CASSYSNRGYGYTF	TGTGCCAGCAGTTACTCGAACAGGGGCTATGGCTACACCTTC
TRBV18	-	14	-	TRBJ1-1	CASSPGLGNTEAFF	TGTGCCAGCTCACCAGGCCTAGGAAACACTGAAGCTTTCTTT
TRBV7-6	-	15	TRBD2	TRBJ2-1	CASSLGGGGLDEQFF	TGTGCCAGCAGCTTAGGTGGGGGGGGGTTAGATGAGCAGTTCTTC
TRBV7-9	-	15	-	TRBJ1-4	CASSSNDRKNEKLFF	TGTGCCAGCAGCTCAAATGACAGAAAAAATGAAAAACTGTTTTTT
TRBV6-5	-	13	-	TRBJ1-1	CASSYRGNTEAFF	TGTGCCAGCAGTTACAGGGGCAACACTGAAGCTTTCTTT
TRBV4-1	-	15	-	TRBJ2-7	CASSRTEVPNYEQYF	TGCGCCAGCAGCAGGACAGAGGTCCCGAACTACGAGCAGTACTTC
TRBV7-2	few	14	-	TRBJ2-5	CASRPPEVGGTQYF	TGTGCCAGCAGACCACCAGAGGTCGGGGGGACCCAGTACTTC
TRBV19	-	14	TRBD1	TRBJ2-7	CASSWDRHSYEQYF	TGTGCCAGTAGTTGGGACAGGCATTCCTACGAGCAGTACTTC